Sequencing of this T cell receptor beta chain was carried out in a study of blood T cell repertoires in COVID-19. This clone was found a few times. The germline V gene has CDR1 DFQATT and CDR2 SNEGSKA (reference sequence). Trimming took off 3 bases at V and 6 bases at J, with 16 bases between the two ends. The CDR3 loop spans 14 amino acids. Study processing details: Estimates of nucleated cell counts were drawn from the amplification of reference gene primers. TCRdb's copy holds only in-frame clones and misses some; the assay was immunoSEQ multiplex PCR. From that table come the V and J calls and clone size; the DNA was used to work out D and trimming. The sample holds about 270,000 clones, roughly 79% seen once.

The sample was peripheral blood. V is TRBV20-1 and J is TRBJ2-3; a possible D gene is TRBD2 (5 bases). This TCR was recovered from a woman aged 60-75 years with active or convalescent COVID-19. The CDR3 DNA is TGCAGTGCTAGTGGCATTGCGGGCCGGGATACGCAGTATTTT. Its translation: CSASGIAGRDTQYF.